A single sample gave rise to the 32 T cell receptor beta chains below, sequenced in a study of PD-1 blockade in classical Hodgkin lymphoma. TCRdb's table, derived via immunoSEQ multiplex PCR, lists solely in-frame clones and lacks some. The top ten clones hold roughly 8.9% of a sample with fewer than 20,000 clones, 80% to 90% of them seen once. The time point denotes: newly diagnosed, previously untreated cHL patient sample. Sample: peripheral blood mononuclear cells (PBMCs). The receptor source for this set is a human donor with classical Hodgkin lymphoma.

The rearrangement links TRBV19 to TRBJ2-1; 7 nucleotides align to TRBD2. The CDR3 covers 15 residues. V shed 3 bases, J shed 4 bases, and the junction held 6 bases outside the gene matches. Germline V gene sequence: CDR1 LNHDA, CDR2 SQIVND (reference sequence). CDR3 DNA sequence: TGTGCCAGTAGTATTTTTGGGAGGGGATACAATGAGCAGTTCTTC. This codes for CASSIFGRGYNEQFF. The full variable domain, rest sourced from reference TRBV19 and TRBJ2-1, is DGGITQSPKYLFRKEGQNVTLSCEQNLNHDAMYWYRQDPGQGLRLIYYSQIVNDFQKGDIAEGYSVSREKKESFPLTVTSAQKNPTAFYLCASSIFGRGYNEQFFGPGTRLTVL.

This chain connects TRBV7-2 to TRBJ1-2; TRBD1 matches 10 bases. The CDR3 consists of 15 residues. Trimming cost V 5 bases and J 3 bases; bases outside gene matches: 6. Germline V gene data show CDR1 as SGHTA and CDR2 as FQGNSA. As DNA, the CDR3 is TGTGCCAGCAGCCTACGGACAGGGGGTGACTATGGCTACACCTTC. Protein: CASSLRTGGDYGYTF.

The chain couples TRBV7-6 to TRBJ2-1, with 8 bases that match TRBD2. V trimming: 5 bases; J trimming: 7 bases; junction bases outside the gene matches: 16. The CDR3 length is 17 residues. Germline loops: CDR1 SGHVS, CDR2 FNYEAQ. The CDR3 reads CASSPRGRGTSGNEQFF. The CDR3 nucleotides are TGTGCCAGCAGCCCCCGGGGACGCGGGACTAGTGGTAATGAGCAGTTCTTC.

V gene TRBV19 combines with J gene TRBJ2-3; tentatively, D is TRBD1 or TRBD2 (6 bases each). The CDR3 is 15 amino acids. CDR1 is LNHDA and CDR2 is SQIVND in the germline V gene (reference sequence). The V and J ends lost 6 bases and 2 bases respectively, with 15 bases between them. CDR3 in DNA: TGTGCCAGTAGAATGAGGGGGGAAAACACAGATACGCAGTATTTT. This codes for CASRMRGENTDTQYF.

V and J are TRBV11-2 and TRBJ2-2; possible D gene TRBD2, 5 bases. The CDR3 extends over 15 amino acids. Per the germline V gene, CDR1 is SGHAT and CDR2 is FQNNGV. V was pared by 3 bases and J by 5 bases, with 13 bases between. Here the CDR3 reads CASSFRQSGTGELFF. CDR3 coding DNA: TGTGCCAGCAGCTTCCGGCAGTCGGGAACCGGGGAGCTGTTTTTT. Full variable domain (outside the CDR3, taken from reference TRBV11-2 and TRBJ2-2): EAGVAQSPRYKIIEKRQSVAFWCNPISGHATLYWYQQILGQGPKLLIQFQNNGVVDDSQLPKDRFSAERLKGVDSTLKIQPAKLEDSAVYLCASSFRQSGTGELFFGEGSRLTVL.

This rearrangement joins TRBV2 to TRBJ1-5, with D perhaps matching TRBD1 (5 bases). Germline V CDR1 and CDR2: SNHLY, FYNNEI. The CDR3 has 14 amino acids. Trimming took 6 bases from V and 0 from J, leaving 9 bases between them. In DNA form, the CDR3 reads TGTGCCAGCAGCTGGGGCGATAGCAATCAGCCCCAGCATTTT. This gives the protein CASSWGDSNQPQHF.

V gene TRBV2 combines with J gene TRBJ1-4; TRBD1 matches 8 bases. Looked up from germline, CDR1 is SNHLY and CDR2 is FYNNEI. Trimming took 8 bases from V and 4 from J; bases not matched to a gene: 9. The CDR3 has 15 amino acids. CDR3 sequence: CASGARTGSNEKLFF. In DNA form, the CDR3 reads TGTGCCAGCGGGGCTAGGACAGGGAGTAATGAAAAACTGTTTTTT.

CDR3 DNA sequence: TGTGCCACCAGCGGGGGGATCGGGGCAGGTGATAGCAATCAGCCCCAGCATTTT. It yields the protein CATSGGIGAGDSNQPQHF. The V call is TRBV15, the J call TRBJ1-5, with D maybe TRBD1 (5 bases). This CDR3 is 18 amino acids long. Germline V lookup: CDR1 LNHNV, CDR2 YYDKDF (reference sequence). Trimming took off 5 bases at V and 0 bases at J, with 20 bases between the two ends.

Turning to this clone: This specimen includes other DNA sequences encoding the same CDR3. The chain joins TRBV5-1 to TRBJ2-7; 8 positions agree with TRBD1. Germline V gene sequence: CDR1 SGHRS, CDR2 YFSETQ. J gave up 2 bases and V 2 bases, and 3 bases lay outside the gene matches. The CDR3 covers 14 residues. The DNA for the CDR3 is TGCGCCAGCAGCTTAGGACAGGGAGCCTACGAGCAGTACTTC. Its protein is CASSLGQGAYEQYF.

This chain connects TRBV4-1 to TRBJ2-2, with D uncertain. The CDR3 contains 17 residues. V shed 1 base and J shed 4 bases, with 16 bases lying between them. CDR1 and CDR2 from the germline V gene are MGHRA and YSYEKL. The CDR3 region has the DNA TGCGCCAGCAGCCAAGGCCTCTTCGGATTCGGCACCGGGGAGCTGTTTTTT. Its translation is CASSQGLFGFGTGELFF.

This clone is deemed medium-sized. The V gene is TRBV7-9, the J gene TRBJ2-3; D may be TRBD1 (5 bases). The germline V gene has CDR1 SEHNR and CDR2 FQNEAQ (reference sequence). This CDR3 spans 15 amino acids. V gave up 7 bases and J gave up 2 bases, with 16 bases separating them. The CDR3 region is CASNQGVISTDTQYF. In nucleotides, the CDR3 is TGTGCCAGCAACCAAGGGGTAATATCCACAGATACGCAGTATTTT.

This chain joins TRBV19 and TRBJ2-7; no reliable D call. Trimming pared 7 bases from V and 2 bases from J, leaving 18 bases between. The CDR3 consists of 15 residues. In germline, CDR1 is LNHDA, CDR2 SQIVND (reference sequence). CDR3 residues: CASTLSSASPYEQYF. Written as DNA, the CDR3 is TGTGCCAGTACTCTCTCCTCGGCCTCCCCCTACGAGCAGTACTTC.

The genes are TRBV5-8 and TRBJ2-5; 7 bases are shared with TRBD2. Germline-derived CDR1 and CDR2 are SGHTS and YDEGEE. The V gene end was trimmed by 0 bases and the J gene end by 4 bases; junction bases not matched to a gene: 0. The CDR3 runs 13 residues. CDR3 sequence: CASSLGGGETQYF. In nucleotides, the CDR3 is TGTGCCAGCAGCTTGGGCGGGGGAGAGACCCAGTACTTC.

The table lists this clone with a count of one. The V call is TRBV5-1, the J call TRBJ2-5; D possibly corresponds to TRBD2 (5 bases). Per the germline V gene, CDR1 is SGHRS and CDR2 is YFSETQ. CDR3 size: 16 residues. Trimming removed 7 bases at V and 5 bases at J, with 24 bases between. CDR3 protein: CASPTTRADEWETQYF. In DNA form, the CDR3 reads TGCGCCAGCCCAACAACGAGGGCGGATGAGTGGGAGACCCAGTACTTC. Supplemented by reference TRBV5-1 and TRBJ2-5, the full variable domain reads KAGVTQTPRYLIKTRGQQVTLSCSPISGHRSVSWYQQTPGQGLQFLFEYFSETQRNKGNFPGRFSGRQFSNSRSEMNVSTLELGDSALYLCASPTTRADEWETQYFGPGTRLLVL.

J is TRBJ2-7 and V is TRBV18, with D perhaps TRBD1 or TRBD2 (7 bases each). V shed 8 bases and J shed 1 base, with 18 bases lying between them. The germline gives CDR1 KGHSH, CDR2 LQKENI. This CDR3 is 15 amino acids long. The CDR3 sequence is CASREGGGSSYEQYF. The CDR3 region has the DNA TGTGCCAGCCGGGAAGGGGGCGGGAGTTCCTACGAGCAGTACTTC.

This chain links TRBV19 with TRBJ2-1, with D perhaps TRBD2 (6 bases). The V gene's germline CDR1 is LNHDA and CDR2 SQIVND (reference sequence). This CDR3 spans 13 amino acids. V was pared by 2 bases and J by 7 bases, with 9 bases between. As DNA, the CDR3 is TGTGCCAGTAGTATAAGTCGGGGGAATGAGCAGTTCTTC. It specifies CASSISRGNEQFF.

The gene calls are TRBV5-4 and TRBJ2-7, with TRBD2 identical over 10 bases. The CDR3 consists of 15 residues. Germline V gives CDR1 SGHNT, CDR2 YYREEE (reference sequence). The trim removed 0 bases at V and 3 bases at J, leaving 3 bases unmatched. The CDR3 DNA follows: TGTGCCAGCAGCTTGGGAGGGACTAGCGTCTACGAGCAGTACTTC. Amino acids: CASSLGGTSVYEQYF.

This clone was seen a few times. CDR3 nucleotide sequence: TGTGCCAGCAGCGTAGGGGTGGAACCCTATGGCTACACCTTC. Protein: CASSVGVEPYGYTF. V and J are TRBV9 and TRBJ1-2; D remains ambiguous. Germline assignment: CDR1 SGDLS and CDR2 YYNGEE. The V end lost 0 bases, the J end lost 4 bases, and 10 bases lay between the germline ends. The CDR3 has 14 amino acids.

V usage is TRBV12-5 and J usage is TRBJ2-3; D gene unclear. Looked up from germline, CDR1 is LGHNT and CDR2 is FRNRAP. V lost 7 bases and J 3 bases, leaving 11 bases between the germline ends. CDR3 size: 13 residues. The CDR3 nucleotides read TGTGCTAGTGCAGGAGTCAGAACAGATACGCAGTATTTT. Translating it yields CASAGVRTDTQYF. Together with reference TRBV12-5 and TRBJ2-3, the CDR3 gives the full variable domain: DARVTQTPRHKVTEMGQEVTMRCQPILGHNTVFWYRQTMMQGLELLAYFRNRAPLDDSGMPKDRFSAEMPDATLATLKIQPSEPRDSAVYFCASAGVRTDTQYFGPGTRLTVL.

This chain links TRBV28 with TRBJ1-5, with a weak D call TRBD1 (5 bases). Trimming cost V 3 bases and J 2 bases, with 14 bases left between them. Germline loops: CDR1 MDHEN, CDR2 SYDVKM. The CDR3 totals 16 residues. For the CDR3, the DNA is TGTGCCAGCAGTTTTGGGGCAGGGCCGGGCAATCAGCCCCAGCATTTT. It specifies CASSFGAGPGNQPQHF.

The rearrangement links TRBV25-1 to TRBJ2-4; 8 bases agree with TRBD1. The CDR3 extends over 15 amino acids. Germline-derived CDR1 and CDR2 are MGHDK and SYGVNS. Losses at the gene ends were 3 bases for V and 9 bases for J; bases not matched to a gene: 10. CDR3 residues: CASSDDRGDYGIQYF. The CDR3 DNA sequence: TGTGCCAGCAGTGATGACAGGGGAGACTACGGCATTCAGTACTTC. Supplemented by reference TRBV25-1 and TRBJ2-4, the full variable domain reads EADIYQTPRYLVIGTGKKITLECSQTMGHDKMYWYQQDPGMELHLIHYSYGVNSTEKGDLSSESTVSRIRTEHFPLTLESARPSHTSQYLCASSDDRGDYGIQYFGAGTRLSVL.

V usage is TRBV2 and J usage is TRBJ2-7; D tentatively fits TRBD1 or TRBD2 (5 bases each). The CDR3 length is 13 residues. V dropped 3 bases and J dropped 3 bases, with 9 bases sitting between them. CDR1 SNHLY and CDR2 FYNNEI come from the germline V gene. This CDR3 reads CASSDGTNYEQYF. The CDR3 region has the DNA TGTGCCAGCAGTGACGGGACGAACTACGAGCAGTACTTC. The full variable domain, its missing parts supplied by reference TRBV2 and TRBJ2-7, is EPEVTQTPSHQVTQMGQEVILRCVPISNHLYFYWYRQILGQKVEFLVSFYNNEISEKSEIFDDQFSVERPDGSNFTLKIRSTKLEDSAMYFCASSDGTNYEQYFGPGTRLTVT.

The chain uses TRBV6-6 and TRBJ1-1, with 7 bases identical to TRBD1. In germline, CDR1 is MNHNY, CDR2 SVGAGI (reference sequence). This CDR3 spans 14 amino acids. The junction had 7 bases not matched to a gene; V was cut back by 5 bases and J by 4 bases. This chain's CDR3 is CASSLGQEFTEAFF. CDR3 nucleotides: TGTGCCAGCAGTCTAGGACAGGAGTTCACTGAAGCTTTCTTT.

This clone has a single count. The V call is TRBV7-3, the J call TRBJ1-1; possibly TRBD1 for D (6 bases). Germline CDR1 SGHTA, CDR2 FQGTGA. The CDR3 spans 15 residues. Deletions cut 5 bases from V and 0 bases from J, with 13 bases between. The CDR3 DNA follows: TGTGCCAGCAGCCCGACCGGACAGATGAACACTGAAGCTTTCTTT. Protein: CASSPTGQMNTEAFF.

The V and J genes are TRBV18 and TRBJ1-1; TRBD1 aligns across 11 bases. Germline CDR1 KGHSH, CDR2 LQKENI. J lost 3 bases, V lost 4 bases, and 1 base had no gene match. CDR3 length equals 14 residues. The CDR3 loop reads CASSRGQGDTEAFF. CDR3 coding DNA: TGTGCCAGCTCACGGGGACAGGGGGACACTGAAGCTTTCTTT.

This rearrangement joins TRBV6-5 to TRBJ2-7; 7 bases map to TRBD1. V dropped 0 bases and J dropped 3; count of bases not matched to a gene: 5. Looked up from germline, CDR1 is MNHEY and CDR2 is SVGAGI. CDR3 size: 15 residues. CDR3 loop: CASSYSTGARYEQYF. The CDR3 DNA reads as TGTGCCAGCAGTTACTCTACAGGGGCCCGCTACGAGCAGTACTTC.

The gene calls are TRBV5-1 and TRBJ1-4; 9 nucleotides align to TRBD1. V was clipped by 4 bases and J by 5 bases; unmatched bases: 12. The CDR3 runs to 17 residues. Germline V gene data show CDR1 as SGHRS and CDR2 as YFSETQ. The CDR3 loop reads CASSLGTGKPSNEKLFF. CDR3 coding DNA: TGCGCCAGCAGCCTCGGGACAGGGAAGCCCTCAAATGAAAAACTGTTTTTT. The whole variable domain, filled in from reference TRBV5-1 and TRBJ1-4, reads KAGVTQTPRYLIKTRGQQVTLSCSPISGHRSVSWYQQTPGQGLQFLFEYFSETQRNKGNFPGRFSGRQFSNSRSEMNVSTLELGDSALYLCASSLGTGKPSNEKLFFGSGTQLSVL.

The CDR3 spells CASSFGFSSYEQYF. CDR3 nucleotides: TGTGCCAGCAGTTTCGGCTTTAGCTCCTACGAGCAGTACTTC. The chain carries TRBV28 and TRBJ2-7; D not certain. V was pared by 3 bases and J by 0 bases, with 9 bases between. CDR1 and CDR2 from the germline V gene are MDHEN and SYDVKM. This CDR3 contains 14 residues. Full variable domain (missing parts from reference TRBV28 and TRBJ2-7): DVKVTQSSRYLVKRTGEKVFLECVQDMDHENMFWYRQDPGLGLRLIYFSYDVKMKEKGDIPEGYSVSREKKERFSLILESASTNQTSMYLCASSFGFSSYEQYFGPGTRLTVT.

The chain has TRBV28 and TRBJ2-7; 10 nucleotides line up with TRBD2. Germline V lookup: CDR1 MDHEN, CDR2 SYDVKM. V dropped 11 bases and J dropped 4; count of bases not matched to a gene: 8. There are 13 residues in the CDR3. The CDR3 sequence: CAAKAGGPYEQYF. Here the CDR3 DNA reads TGTGCCGCAAAAGCGGGAGGGCCATACGAGCAGTACTTC. Complete variable domain (other parts from reference TRBV28 and TRBJ2-7): DVKVTQSSRYLVKRTGEKVFLECVQDMDHENMFWYRQDPGLGLRLIYFSYDVKMKEKGDIPEGYSVSREKKERFSLILESASTNQTSMYLCAAKAGGPYEQYFGPGTRLTVT.

The gene calls are TRBV28 and TRBJ2-5; perhaps TRBD2 as D (6 bases). Trimming removed 3 bases from V and 1 base from J, with 9 bases in between. CDR1 and CDR2 (germline): MDHEN, SYDVKM. This CDR3 has 14 residues. This chain's CDR3 is CASSFSGFQETQYF. The CDR3 region has the DNA TGTGCCAGCAGTTTTAGCGGCTTCCAAGAGACCCAGTACTTC.

The CDR3: CASSLRGQVVGYTF. Here the CDR3 DNA reads TGTGCCAGCAGTTTACGGGGACAAGTCGTCGGCTACACCTTC. The chain recombines TRBV28 with TRBJ1-2, with a tentative D call TRBD1 (6 bases). Germline CDR1 and CDR2: MDHEN and SYDVKM. The ends were cut back, 2 bases at V and 8 bases at J, with 15 bases in the middle. The CDR3 extends over 14 amino acids.

The chain employs TRBV10-3 and TRBJ1-5, with D possibly being TRBD1 (5 bases). Germline-derived CDR1 and CDR2 are ENHRY and SYGVKD. The CDR3 is 13 amino acids. Trimming took off 10 bases at V and 0 bases at J, with 10 bases between the two ends. CDR3 DNA: TGTGCCACCCTTGGGGGTAGCAATCAGCCCCAGCATTTT. Translation: CATLGGSNQPQHF.